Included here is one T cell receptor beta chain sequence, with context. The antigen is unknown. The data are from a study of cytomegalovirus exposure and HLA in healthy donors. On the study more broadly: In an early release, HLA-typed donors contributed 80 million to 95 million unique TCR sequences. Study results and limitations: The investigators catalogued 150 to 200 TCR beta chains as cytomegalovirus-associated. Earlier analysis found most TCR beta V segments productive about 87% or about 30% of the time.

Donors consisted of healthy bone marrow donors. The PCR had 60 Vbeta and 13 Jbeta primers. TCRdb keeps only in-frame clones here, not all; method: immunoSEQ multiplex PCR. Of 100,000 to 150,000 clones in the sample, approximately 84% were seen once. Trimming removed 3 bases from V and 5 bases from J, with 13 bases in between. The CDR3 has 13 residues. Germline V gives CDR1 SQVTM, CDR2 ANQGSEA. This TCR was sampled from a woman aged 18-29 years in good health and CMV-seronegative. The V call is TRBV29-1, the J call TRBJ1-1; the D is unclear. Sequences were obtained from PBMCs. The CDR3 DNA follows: TGCAGCGTTGATGTACGGGGAGGGACTGAAGCTTTCTTT. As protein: CSVDVRGGTEAFF.